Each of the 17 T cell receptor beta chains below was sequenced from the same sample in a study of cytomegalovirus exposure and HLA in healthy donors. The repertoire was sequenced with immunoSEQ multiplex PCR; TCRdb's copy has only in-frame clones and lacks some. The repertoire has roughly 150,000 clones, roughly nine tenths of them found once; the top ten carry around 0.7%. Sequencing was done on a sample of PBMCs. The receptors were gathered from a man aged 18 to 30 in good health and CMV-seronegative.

In nucleotides, the CDR3 is TGTGCCAGCAACCCCGGGGGATCCTCTAACTATGGCTACACCTTC. The encoded protein is CASNPGGSSNYGYTF. The rearrangement uses TRBV28 and TRBJ1-2, with D perhaps TRBD1 (5 bases). Germline CDR1 and CDR2: MDHEN and SYDVKM. Trimming shortened V by 7 bases and J by 0 bases, and 15 bases separated the two germline ends. CDR3 length: 15 amino acids.

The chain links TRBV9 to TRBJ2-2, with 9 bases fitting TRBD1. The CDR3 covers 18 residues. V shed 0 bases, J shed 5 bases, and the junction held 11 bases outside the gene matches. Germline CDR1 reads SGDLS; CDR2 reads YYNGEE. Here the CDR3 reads CASSVGGTGGWWTGELFF. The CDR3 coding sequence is TGTGCCAGCAGCGTAGGAGGCACAGGGGGCTGGTGGACCGGGGAGCTGTTTTTT.

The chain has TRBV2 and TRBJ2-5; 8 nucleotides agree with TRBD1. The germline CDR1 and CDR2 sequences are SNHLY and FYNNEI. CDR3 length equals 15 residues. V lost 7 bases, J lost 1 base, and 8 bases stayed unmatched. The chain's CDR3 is CASTLRTGPQETQYF. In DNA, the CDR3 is TGTGCCAGCACCTTGCGGACAGGGCCCCAAGAGACCCAGTACTTC.

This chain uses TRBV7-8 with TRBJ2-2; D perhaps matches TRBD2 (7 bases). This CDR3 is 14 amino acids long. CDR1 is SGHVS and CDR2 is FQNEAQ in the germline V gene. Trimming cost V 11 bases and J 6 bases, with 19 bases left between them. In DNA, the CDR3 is TGTGCCGAGGCGGAGGGGGGGAATGCCGGGGAGCTGTTTTTT. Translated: CAEAEGGNAGELFF.

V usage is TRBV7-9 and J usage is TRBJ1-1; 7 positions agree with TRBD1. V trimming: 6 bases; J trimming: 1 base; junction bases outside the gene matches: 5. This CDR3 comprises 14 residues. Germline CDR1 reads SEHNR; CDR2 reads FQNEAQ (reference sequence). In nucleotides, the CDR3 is TGTGCCAGCAGAACAGGGGCAGGGAACACTGAAGCTTTCTTT. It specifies CASRTGAGNTEAFF.

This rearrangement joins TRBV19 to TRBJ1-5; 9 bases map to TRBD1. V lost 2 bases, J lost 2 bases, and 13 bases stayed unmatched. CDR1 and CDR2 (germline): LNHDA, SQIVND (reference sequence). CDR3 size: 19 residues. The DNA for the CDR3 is TGTGCCAGTAGTATACCCACCCTGGGGACAGGGAATGGCAATCAGCCCCAGCATTTT. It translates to CASSIPTLGTGNGNQPQHF.

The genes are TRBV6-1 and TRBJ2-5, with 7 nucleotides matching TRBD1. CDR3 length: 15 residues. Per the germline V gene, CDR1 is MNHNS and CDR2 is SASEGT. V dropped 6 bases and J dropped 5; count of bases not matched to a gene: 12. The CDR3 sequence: CASRQDRRTTETQYF. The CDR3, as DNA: TGTGCCAGCAGACAGGACAGGCGCACCACGGAGACCCAGTACTTC.

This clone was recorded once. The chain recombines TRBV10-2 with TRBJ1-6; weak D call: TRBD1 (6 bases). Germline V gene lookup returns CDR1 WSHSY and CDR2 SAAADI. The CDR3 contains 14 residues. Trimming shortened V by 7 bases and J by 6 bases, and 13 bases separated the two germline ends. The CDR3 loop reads CASKGRGGNSPLHF. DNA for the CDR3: TGCGCCAGCAAGGGGAGGGGGGGTAATTCACCCCTCCACTTT.

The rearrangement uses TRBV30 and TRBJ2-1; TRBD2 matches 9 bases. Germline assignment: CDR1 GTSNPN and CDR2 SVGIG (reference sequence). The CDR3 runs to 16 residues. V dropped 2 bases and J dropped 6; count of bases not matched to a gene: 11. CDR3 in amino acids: CAWSPPRGRGRNEQFF. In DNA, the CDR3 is TGTGCCTGGAGTCCCCCTCGCGGGAGGGGACGCAATGAGCAGTTCTTC.

The chain's CDR3 is CASSIMQGNTEAFF. For the CDR3, the DNA is TGTGCCAGCAGCATAATGCAGGGGAACACTGAAGCTTTCTTT. J is TRBJ1-1 and V is TRBV7-2, with D possibly being TRBD1 (5 bases). CDR3 length: 14 residues. V gave up 5 bases and J gave up 1 base, with 11 bases separating them. Germline V CDR1 and CDR2: SGHTA, FQGNSA.

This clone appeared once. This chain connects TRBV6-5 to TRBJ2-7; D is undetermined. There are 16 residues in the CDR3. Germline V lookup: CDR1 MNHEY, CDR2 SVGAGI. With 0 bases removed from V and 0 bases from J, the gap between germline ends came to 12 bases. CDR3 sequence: CASSYSPMKTSYEQYF. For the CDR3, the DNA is TGTGCCAGCAGTTACTCGCCTATGAAAACCTCCTACGAGCAGTACTTC.

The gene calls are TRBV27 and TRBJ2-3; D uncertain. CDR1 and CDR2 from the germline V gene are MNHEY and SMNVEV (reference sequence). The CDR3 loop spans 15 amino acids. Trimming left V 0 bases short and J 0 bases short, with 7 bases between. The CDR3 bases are TGTGCCAGCAGTTTATCGACACTTAGCACAGATACGCAGTATTTT. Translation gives CASSLSTLSTDTQYF.

CDR3 in amino acids: CASSLGLAGGSSYNEQFF. The CDR3 bases are TGTGCCAGCAGCTTAGGACTAGCGGGAGGGAGCTCCTACAATGAGCAGTTCTTC. The chain employs TRBV7-8 and TRBJ2-1, with 14 bases identical to TRBD2. V was pared by 1 base and J by 0 bases, with 2 bases of the junction left unmatched. Per the germline V gene, CDR1 is SGHVS and CDR2 is FQNEAQ. This CDR3 has 18 residues.

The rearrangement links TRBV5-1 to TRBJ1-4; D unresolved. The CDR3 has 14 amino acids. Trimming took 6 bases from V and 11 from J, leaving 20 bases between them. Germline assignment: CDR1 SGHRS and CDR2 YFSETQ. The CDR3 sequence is CASTPFHTGEKLFF. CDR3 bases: TGCGCCAGCACCCCATTCCACACGGGTGAGAAACTGTTTTTT.

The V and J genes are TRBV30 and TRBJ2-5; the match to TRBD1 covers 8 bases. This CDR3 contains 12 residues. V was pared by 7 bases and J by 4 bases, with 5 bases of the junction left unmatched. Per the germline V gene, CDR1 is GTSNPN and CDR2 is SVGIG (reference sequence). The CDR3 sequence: CASSGGGETQYF. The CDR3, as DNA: TGTGCCTCTTCAGGGGGCGGAGAGACCCAGTACTTC.

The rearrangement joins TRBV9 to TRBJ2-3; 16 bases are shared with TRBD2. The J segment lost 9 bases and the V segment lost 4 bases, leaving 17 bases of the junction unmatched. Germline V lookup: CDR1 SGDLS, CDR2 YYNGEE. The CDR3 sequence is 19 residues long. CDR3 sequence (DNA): TGTGCCAGCAGCCCCGTATCACCGGGACTAGCGGGGGGGCGCTTCACGCAGTATTTT. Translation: CASSPVSPGLAGGRFTQYF.

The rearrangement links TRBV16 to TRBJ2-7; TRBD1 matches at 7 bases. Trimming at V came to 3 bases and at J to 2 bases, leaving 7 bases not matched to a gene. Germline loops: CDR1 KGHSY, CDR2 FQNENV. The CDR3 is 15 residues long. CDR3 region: CASSQTTGQTYEQYF. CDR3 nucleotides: TGTGCCAGCAGCCAGACGACAGGGCAAACCTACGAGCAGTACTTC.